This T cell receptor (beta chain) derives from a study of blood T cell repertoires in COVID-19. Overall study: Researchers got acute and convalescent COVID-19 samples from the United States, Italy and Spain. PBMCs, B-cell-depleted T cells, or T cells provided the cDNA or gDNA that made up the material.

The length of the CDR3 is 14 residues. CDR1 and CDR2 from the germline V gene are SGHRS and YFSETQ. Trimming pared 2 bases from V and 0 bases from J, leaving 8 bases between. Original processing notes: Amplifying reference gene primers gave estimates of nucleated cell counts. Measured with immunoSEQ multiplex PCR; TCRdb has only the in-frame clones, and not every one. For V, J and clone size, that table is used; D and trimming come from the DNA. Of tens of thousands of clones listed, 70% to 80% are singletons. The chain uses TRBV5-1 and TRBJ1-1; D gene unclear. This receptor was taken from a human donor in a cohort sampled during active COVID-19. Specimen: peripheral blood. Here the CDR3 reads CASSFTVMNTEAFF. The CDR3, as DNA: TGCGCCAGCAGCTTTACGGTGATGAACACTGAAGCTTTCTTT. Together with reference TRBV5-1 and TRBJ1-1, the CDR3 gives the full variable domain: KAGVTQTPRYLIKTRGQQVTLSCSPISGHRSVSWYQQTPGQGLQFLFEYFSETQRNKGNFPGRFSGRQFSNSRSEMNVSTLELGDSALYLCASSFTVMNTEAFFGQGTRLTVV.